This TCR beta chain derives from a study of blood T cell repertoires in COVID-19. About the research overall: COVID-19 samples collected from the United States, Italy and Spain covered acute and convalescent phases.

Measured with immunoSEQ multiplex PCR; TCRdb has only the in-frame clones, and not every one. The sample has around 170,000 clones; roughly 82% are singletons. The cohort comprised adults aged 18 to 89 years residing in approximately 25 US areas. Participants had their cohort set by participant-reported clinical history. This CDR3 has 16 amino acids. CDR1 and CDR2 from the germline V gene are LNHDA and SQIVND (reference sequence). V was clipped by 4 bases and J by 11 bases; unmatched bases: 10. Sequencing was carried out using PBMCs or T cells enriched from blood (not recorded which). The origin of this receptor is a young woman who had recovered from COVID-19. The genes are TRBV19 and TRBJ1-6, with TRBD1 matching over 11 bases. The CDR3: CASSRTGTGGLAPLHF. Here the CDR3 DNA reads TGTGCCAGTAGTAGGACCGGGACAGGGGGTCTGGCACCCCTCCACTTT.